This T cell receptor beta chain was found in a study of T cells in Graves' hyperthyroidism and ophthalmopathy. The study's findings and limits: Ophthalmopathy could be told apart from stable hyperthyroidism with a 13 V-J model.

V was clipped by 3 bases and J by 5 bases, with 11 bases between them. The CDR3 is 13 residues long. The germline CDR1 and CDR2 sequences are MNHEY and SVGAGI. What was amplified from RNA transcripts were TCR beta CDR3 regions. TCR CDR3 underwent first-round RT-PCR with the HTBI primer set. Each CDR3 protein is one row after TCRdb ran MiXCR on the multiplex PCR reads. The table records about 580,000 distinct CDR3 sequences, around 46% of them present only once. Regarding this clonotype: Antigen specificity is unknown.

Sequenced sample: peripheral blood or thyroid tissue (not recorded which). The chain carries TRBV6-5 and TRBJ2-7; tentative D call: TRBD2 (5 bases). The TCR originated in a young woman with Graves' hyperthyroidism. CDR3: CASSYTAGDEQYF. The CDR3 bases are TGTGCCAGCAGTTATACGGCCGGGGACGAGCAGTACTTC.